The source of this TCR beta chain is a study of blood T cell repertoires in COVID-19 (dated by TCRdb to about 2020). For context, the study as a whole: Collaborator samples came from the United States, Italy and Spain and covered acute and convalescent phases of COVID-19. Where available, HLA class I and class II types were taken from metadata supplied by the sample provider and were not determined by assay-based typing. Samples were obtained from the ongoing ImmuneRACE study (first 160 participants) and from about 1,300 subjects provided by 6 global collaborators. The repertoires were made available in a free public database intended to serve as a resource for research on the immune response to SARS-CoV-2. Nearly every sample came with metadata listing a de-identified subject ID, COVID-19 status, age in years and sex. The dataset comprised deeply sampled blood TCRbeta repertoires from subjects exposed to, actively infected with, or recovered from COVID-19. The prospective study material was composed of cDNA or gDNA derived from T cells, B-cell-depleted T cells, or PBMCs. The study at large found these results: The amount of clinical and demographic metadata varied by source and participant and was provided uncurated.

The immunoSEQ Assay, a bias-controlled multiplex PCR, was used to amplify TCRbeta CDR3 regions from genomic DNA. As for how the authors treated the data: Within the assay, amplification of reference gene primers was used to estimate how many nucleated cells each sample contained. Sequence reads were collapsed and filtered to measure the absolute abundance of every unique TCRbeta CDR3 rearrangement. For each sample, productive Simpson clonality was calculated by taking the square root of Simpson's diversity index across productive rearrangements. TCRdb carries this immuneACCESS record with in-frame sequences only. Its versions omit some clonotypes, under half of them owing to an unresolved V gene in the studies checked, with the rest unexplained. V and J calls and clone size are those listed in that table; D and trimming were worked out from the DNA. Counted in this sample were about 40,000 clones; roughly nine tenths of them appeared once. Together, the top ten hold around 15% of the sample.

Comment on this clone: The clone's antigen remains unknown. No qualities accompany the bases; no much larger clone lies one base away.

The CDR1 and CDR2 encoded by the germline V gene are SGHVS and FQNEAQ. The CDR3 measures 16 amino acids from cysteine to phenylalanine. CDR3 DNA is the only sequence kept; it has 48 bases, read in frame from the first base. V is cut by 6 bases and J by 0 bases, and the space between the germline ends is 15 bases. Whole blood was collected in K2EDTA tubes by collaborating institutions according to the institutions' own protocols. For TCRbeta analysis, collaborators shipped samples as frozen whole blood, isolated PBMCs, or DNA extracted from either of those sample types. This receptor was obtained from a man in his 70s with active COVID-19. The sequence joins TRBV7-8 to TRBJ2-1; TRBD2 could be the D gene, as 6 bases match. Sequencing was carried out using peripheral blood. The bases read TGTGCCAGCAGATTGGAACGGGGGAGCTCCTACAATGAGCAGTTCTTC. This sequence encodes CASRLERGSSYNEQFF. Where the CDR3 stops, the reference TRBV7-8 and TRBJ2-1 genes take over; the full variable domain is GAGVSQSPRYKVAKRGQDVALRCDPISGHVSLFWYQQALGQGPEFLTYFQNEAQLDKSGLPSDRFFAERPEGSVSTLKIQRTQQEDSAVYLCASRLERGSSYNEQFFGPGTRLTVL.